This TCR beta chain emerged from a study of shared clonotypes between healthy human individuals. A deep-level run was used for the assay. Generated by immunoSEQ multiplex PCR, the TCRdb table keeps only in-frame clones and is missing some. The sample holds over 800,000 clones, 92% seen once. CDR1 LNHDA and CDR2 SQIVND come from the germline V gene (reference sequence). After removal of 4 bases from V and 4 bases from J, the junction contained 4 bases not matched to a gene. The CDR3 is 13 amino acids. The naive CD8 subset, CD45RO-negative cells positively selected for CCR7, excluded terminally differentiated effector memory CD45RA+ cells.

Sequencing used naive CD8+ T cells sorted from blood. This TCR came from a young man in good health. The chain carries TRBV19 and TRBJ2-7; TRBD2 agrees at 7 bases. CDR3 loop: CASSSGSGYEQYF. DNA for the CDR3: TGTGCCAGTAGTAGCGGGAGCGGGTACGAGCAGTACTTC.